This TCR beta chain came from a study of blood T cell repertoires in COVID-19 (dated by TCRdb to about 2020). Broadly, across the study: Samples from collaborators originated in the United States, Italy and Spain and spanned both the acute and convalescent phases of COVID-19. Samples were obtained from the ongoing ImmuneRACE study (first 160 participants) and from 950 to 1,500 subjects provided by 6 global collaborators. A de-identified subject ID, COVID-19 status, age in years and sex were almost always included in the sample metadata. Where available, HLA class I and class II types were obtained from metadata supplied by the sample provider rather than from assay-based typing. The material from the prospective study consisted of cDNA or gDNA derived from T cells, B-cell-depleted T cells, or PBMCs. The repertoires were made available in a free public database intended to serve as a resource for research on the immune response to SARS-CoV-2. Subjects who had been exposed to COVID-19, were actively infected with it, or had recovered from it provided the deeply sampled blood TCRbeta repertoires that made up the dataset. Results and caveats for the whole study, not just this receptor: How much clinical and demographic metadata was included differed by source and by participant, and the metadata was provided uncurated.

With regard to this clone: Its antigen is unknown. There are no base qualities to consult, and no much larger clone falls within one base.

One collaborating source in Seattle enrolled patients during active infection and followed them longitudinally through the course of disease. Whole blood was collected in K2EDTA tubes by collaborating institutions according to the institutions' own protocols. For TCRbeta analysis, collaborators shipped samples as frozen whole blood, isolated PBMCs, or DNA extracted from either of those sample types. TCRbeta CDR3 regions were amplified from genomic DNA using the immunoSEQ Assay, a bias-controlled multiplex PCR. Per the original workflow: Within the assay, amplification of reference gene primers was used to estimate how many nucleated cells each sample contained. To quantify the absolute abundance of each unique TCRbeta CDR3 rearrangement, sequence reads were collapsed and filtered. For each sample, productive Simpson clonality was calculated by taking the square root of Simpson's diversity index across productive rearrangements. TCRdb obtained this table from immuneACCESS and retained in-frame rearrangements with V and J assigned. These tables miss some clones; where compared with another copy, unresolved V genes account for less than half of the shortfall, and the remainder is unexplained. Clone size and the V and J calls come from that table; the DNA yielded D and trimming. The sample table records approximately 75,000 clones; approximately 86% of these occur just once. Of the sample, 6% to 6.5% is held by the ten largest clones.

The specimen was peripheral blood. The receptor comes from an older man with COVID-19, enrolled during active disease.

The CDR3: CASSASGYEQYF. The sequenced DNA is TGTGCCAGCAGTGCAAGCGGGTACGAGCAGTACTTC. This receptor chain uses TRBV2 and TRBJ2-7, and perhaps TRBD2 as D gene, on 6 matching bases. The CDR1 and CDR2 encoded by the germline V gene are SNHLY and FYNNEI. V is clipped by 4 bases and J by 4 bases, and the sequence between their germline boundaries is 8 bases long. From the cysteine up to the phenylalanine, the CDR3 has a length of 12 residues. The entry retains the CDR3 DNA only, 36 bases that are in frame from base 1.